The 8 T cell receptor beta chains in this list originate from one sample, sequenced in a study of Ad26.COV2.S vaccination and SARS-CoV-2 variants (dated by TCRdb to 2020 to 2023). The sample's treatment or condition label, in plain terms: some 20 received Ad26.COV2.S at low or high dose, single or two shots; roughly 5 received placebo; per-sample allocation not given. Repertoires of vaccine and placebo recipients were sequenced from samples collected on day 63 after the first injection. Library prep was done by the immunoSEQ multiplex PCR assay. TCRdb stores this immuneACCESS table with in-frame sequences only. Part of the clones is absent; in the studies checked, under half of the shortfall reflects unresolved V genes, and no reason is known for the rest. In this sample the table shows more than 400,000 clones, less than 95% of which occur a single time. The ten top clones hold roughly 4% of the sample.

The specimen comprised peripheral blood, sampled in a trial of Ad26.COV2.S vaccine versus placebo. These receptors came from a person between 18 and 65 years old who received the Ad26.COV2.S COVID-19 vaccine or a placebo.

The gene calls are TRBV6-6 and TRBJ1-5; D gene unclear. CDR1 MNHNY and CDR2 SVGAGI come from the germline V gene (reference sequence). The CDR3 consists of 10 residues. Trimming pared 10 bases from V and 9 bases from J, leaving 10 bases between. DNA of the CDR3: TGTGCCACCAACATGTCGCCCCAGCATTTT. Protein product: CATNMSPQHF.

The V call is TRBV7-9, the J call TRBJ2-1; no definite D call. CDR1 SEHNR and CDR2 FQNEAQ come from the germline V gene (reference sequence). The CDR3 totals 12 residues. V was shortened by 5 bases and J by 8 bases, with 10 bases between the two germline ends. This CDR3 reads CASSPTNDEQFF. The CDR3 nucleotides read TGTGCCAGCAGCCCCACGAACGATGAGCAGTTCTTC.

This chain links TRBV3-1 (or the pseudogene TRBV3-2) with TRBJ2-3; D is perhaps TRBD1 (6 bases). CDR1 is LGHDT, CDR2 YNNKEL, per germline (reference sequence). V was trimmed by 4 bases and J by 6 bases, leaving 11 bases between them. The CDR3 runs to 13 residues. The DNA of the CDR3 is TGTGCCAGCAGCCCCGGGACAAGCGATACGCAGTATTTT. Residues: CASSPGTSDTQYF.

This chain uses TRBV6-5 with TRBJ2-2; TRBD1 matches at 7 bases. Losses at the gene ends were 7 bases for V and 0 bases for J; bases not matched to a gene: 2. In germline, CDR1 is MNHEY, CDR2 SVGAGI. The CDR3 consists of 14 residues. The CDR3 is CASTRGTNTGELFF. The DNA for the CDR3 is TGTGCCAGCACCAGGGGGACGAACACCGGGGAGCTGTTTTTT.

J is TRBJ1-5 and V is TRBV15; D is uncertain. Germline V gene lookup returns CDR1 LNHNV and CDR2 YYDKDF (reference sequence). The length of the CDR3 is 14 residues. Trimming stripped 1 base from V and 5 bases from J, with 9 bases between. The CDR3 protein is CATSRAGDDQPQHF. CDR3 in DNA: TGTGCCACCAGCAGAGCTGGGGATGATCAGCCCCAGCATTTT.

This clone was detected once. This sequence joins TRBV11-2 and TRBJ2-5; perhaps TRBD1 as D (5 bases). The V end was cut by 5 bases, the J end by 1 base, with 17 bases between. CDR3 size: 16 residues. The V gene's germline CDR1 is SGHAT and CDR2 FQNNGV. Here the CDR3 reads CASSRNLRQPQETQYF. CDR3 bases: TGTGCCAGCAGCCGTAACCTTCGACAGCCCCAAGAGACCCAGTACTTC.

The rearrangement uses TRBV2 and TRBJ2-3; 8 nucleotides match TRBD1. Losses at the gene ends were 6 bases for V and 3 bases for J; bases not matched to a gene: 5. The CDR3 runs to 14 residues. Germline V gene lookup returns CDR1 SNHLY and CDR2 FYNNEI. CDR3 in DNA: TGTGCCAGCAGGCCAGGGGGCAGGACAGATACGCAGTATTTT. It translates to CASRPGGRTDTQYF.

This chain joins TRBV6-5 and TRBJ1-1, with D possibly matching TRBD1 (6 bases). The germline V gene has CDR1 MNHEY and CDR2 SVGAGI. V lost 2 bases and J lost 2, with 12 bases in between. The CDR3 is made up of 15 amino acids. The CDR3 loop is CASSYTRGGNTEAFF. For the CDR3, the DNA is TGTGCCAGCAGTTACACGAGGGGGGGAAACACTGAAGCTTTCTTT.